This T cell receptor (beta chain) was recorded in a study of monozygotic twins with inflammatory bowel disease. For each CDR3 protein, TCRdb gives one entry from its re-call of the 5' RACE reads, without DNA. The sample is made up of about 380,000 distinct CDR3 sequences, and the top ten hold approximately 2.4% of it. Germline V gives CDR1 LGHDT, CDR2 YNNKEL (reference sequence). This CDR3 is built from 16 residues. The rearrangement links TRBV3-1 to TRBJ1-4; lacking DNA, the TRBD1 call made by TCRdb goes unchecked. Sequenced material: blood. This sequence originates from a human donor with ulcerative colitis or Crohn's disease, or a healthy co-twin of an affected twin (not recorded which). CDR3 in amino acids: CASSQGAGTANEKLFF.